The T cell receptor (beta chain) described here comes from a study of cytomegalovirus exposure and HLA in healthy donors. The CDR3 is made up of 15 amino acids. Looked up from germline, CDR1 is WNHNN and CDR2 is SYGVQD (reference sequence). J lost 4 bases, V lost 5 bases, and 9 bases had no gene match. In the case of this clone: Antigen specificity is unknown.

Study findings and constraints: Altogether, 170 or so TCR beta chains were recorded as cytomegalovirus-associated.

With 60 Vbeta and 13 Jbeta primers, the PCR was carried out. Profiling relied on immunoSEQ multiplex PCR, and the TCRdb table lists in-frame clones only, not all of them. Among 150,000 to 200,000 clones listed, about 80% were seen once. This clonotype was sampled from a woman between 25 and 40 years old in good health and CMV-seropositive. This chain uses TRBV10-1 with TRBJ1-1; 8 nucleotides align to TRBD1. The sequencing input was PBMCs. The CDR3 sequence: CASSPETGVSTEAFF. The DNA for the CDR3 is TGCGCCAGCAGTCCTGAGACAGGGGTGAGCACTGAAGCTTTCTTT.